The 7 T cell receptor beta chains below come from one sample, sequenced in a study of siplizumab effects on memory and regulatory T cells. Sequencing was performed with immunoSEQ multiplex PCR; in TCRdb, only in-frame clones are kept and a portion is missing. The sample contains 26,000 or so clones, 84% of which appear only once. Sequenced sample: memory CD4+ T cells sorted from blood. These receptors were obtained from a human donor in good health.

The CDR3 loop is CASSSWTGDNEKLFF. The CDR3 region has the DNA TGTGCCAGCAGCTCATGGACCGGGGATAATGAAAAACTGTTTTTT. This chain uses TRBV7-2 with TRBJ1-4; D remains unclear. Between the trimmed V and J ends, which lost 4 bases and 4 bases, there was a span of 13 bases. This CDR3 region has 15 residues. Germline V gives CDR1 SGHTA, CDR2 FQGNSA.

This chain connects TRBV4-2 to TRBJ1-1, with D unclear. CDR1 LGHNA and CDR2 YNFKEQ come from the germline V gene. Trimming shortened V by 2 bases and J by 1 base, and 5 bases separated the two germline ends. The CDR3 sequence is 13 residues long. CDR3 region: CASSQQRNTEAFF. The DNA for the CDR3 is TGTGCCAGCAGCCAACAAAGGAACACTGAAGCTTTCTTT.

V is TRBV4-2 and J is TRBJ1-4, with 7 bases that match TRBD1. The ends lost 3 bases at V and 5 bases at J; junction bases unmatched: 0. The CDR3 is 13 amino acids. Germline CDR1 is LGHNA and CDR2 is YNFKEQ. The CDR3 DNA is TGTGCCAGCAGCCAGGGACAGAATGAAAAACTGTTTTTT. Protein: CASSQGQNEKLFF.

The chain employs TRBV19 and TRBJ1-1, with 9 bases fitting TRBD1. The CDR3 is 14 residues long. Trimming at V came to 6 bases and at J to 1 base, leaving 3 bases not matched to a gene. Looked up from germline, CDR1 is LNHDA and CDR2 is SQIVND (reference sequence). The CDR3 DNA is TGTGCCAGTAGGACAGGGGGACAGAACACTGAAGCTTTCTTT. Protein product: CASRTGGQNTEAFF. Full variable domain (rest looked up from reference TRBV19 and TRBJ1-1): DGGITQSPKYLFRKEGQNVTLSCEQNLNHDAMYWYRQDPGQGLRLIYYSQIVNDFQKGDIAEGYSVSREKKESFPLTVTSAQKNPTAFYLCASRTGGQNTEAFFGQGTRLTVV.

This clone occurred a few times. The CDR3 nucleotides read TGCGCCAGCATTGATCGGCGACAGACCAATCAGCCCCAGCATTTT. Protein sequence: CASIDRRQTNQPQHF. This chain joins TRBV10-1 and TRBJ1-5; the D gene is possibly TRBD1 (5 bases). This CDR3 has 15 residues. The germline gives CDR1 WNHNN, CDR2 SYGVQD (reference sequence). Trimming took off 7 bases at V and 3 bases at J, with 16 bases between the two ends.

The CDR3 region is CASREHHRSGTYEQYF. The CDR3 bases are TGTGCCAGCAGAGAACATCACAGGTCCGGCACCTACGAGCAGTACTTC. This chain links TRBV6-1 with TRBJ2-7; D might be TRBD1 (5 bases). The CDR3 is made up of 16 amino acids. Germline assignment: CDR1 MNHNS and CDR2 SASEGT. Trimming removed 6 bases at V and 2 bases at J, with 20 bases between.

The chain joins TRBV11-3 to TRBJ2-1; 12 bases are a match to TRBD2. The CDR3 loop spans 16 amino acids. Germline V gene data show CDR1 as SGHNT and CDR2 as YENEEA. With 3 bases clipped from V and 2 bases from J, the junction kept 2 bases outside the gene matches. The DNA for the CDR3 is TGTGCCAGCAGCTTTACTAGCGGGAGGACCTACAATGAGCAGTTCTTC. As protein: CASSFTSGRTYNEQFF.